The clone carrying this T cell receptor (beta chain) occurred once. Under the authors' procedure: ImmunoSEQ yielded junction-only sequences lacking quality scores, so filtering differed. Produced via immunoSEQ multiplex PCR; TCRdb's table is partial and in-frame only. V, J and clone size are those of that table, while D and trimming were read from the DNA. This table holds roughly 2 million clones, approximately 95% found once. Healthy and HIV-negative, the adult donors had no recent acute infections or vaccinations. The record originates from a study of shared clonotypes between healthy human individuals. Sequencing used naive CD4+ T cells sorted from blood. Subset noted: CD45RA+ positively selected. The clonotype comes from a man aged 18 to 29 in good health.

The CDR3 reads CASSLGSGQNIQYF. CDR3 coding DNA: TGCGCCAGCAGCTTGGGCTCGGGGCAAAACATTCAGTACTTC. J is TRBJ2-4 and V is TRBV5-1; either TRBD1 or TRBD2 may fit D (5 bases each). Germline V gene lookup returns CDR1 SGHRS and CDR2 YFSETQ. CDR3 length equals 14 residues. The ends were cut back, 0 bases at V and 5 bases at J, with 9 bases in the middle.